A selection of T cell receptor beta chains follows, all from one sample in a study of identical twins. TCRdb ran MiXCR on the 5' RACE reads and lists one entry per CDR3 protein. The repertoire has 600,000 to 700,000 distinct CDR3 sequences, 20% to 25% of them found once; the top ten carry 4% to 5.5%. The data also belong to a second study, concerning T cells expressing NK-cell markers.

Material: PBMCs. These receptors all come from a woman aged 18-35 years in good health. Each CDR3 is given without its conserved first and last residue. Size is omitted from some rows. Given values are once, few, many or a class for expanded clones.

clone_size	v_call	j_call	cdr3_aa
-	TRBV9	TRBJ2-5	ASSQAAGGLETQY
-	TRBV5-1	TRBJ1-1	ASSLRPPNTEAF
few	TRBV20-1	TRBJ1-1	SAPWAMNTEAF
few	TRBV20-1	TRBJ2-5	SAALAGGPKTQY
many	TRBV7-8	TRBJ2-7	ASSWASDYEQY
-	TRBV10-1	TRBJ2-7	ASSEGLAAPYEQY
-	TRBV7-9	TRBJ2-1	ASSPGLPSYNEQF
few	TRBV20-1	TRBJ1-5	SARAGMHSNQPQH
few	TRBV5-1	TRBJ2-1	ASSPLGASGRSEQF
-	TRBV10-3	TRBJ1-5	AISEIGAVQPQH
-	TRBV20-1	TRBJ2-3	SASQPALASTDTQY
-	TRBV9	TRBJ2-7	ASSTSGTSYEQY
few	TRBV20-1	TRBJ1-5	SAGDRPQH
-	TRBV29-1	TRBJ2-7	SVESGLAGAYEQY
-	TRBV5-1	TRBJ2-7	ASSGDATVSYEQY
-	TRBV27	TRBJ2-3	ASSNSLRGGRTDTQY
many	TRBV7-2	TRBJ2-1	ASSLGTENEQF
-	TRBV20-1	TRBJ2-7	SARREREQY
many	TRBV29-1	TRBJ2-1	SVVHNNEQF
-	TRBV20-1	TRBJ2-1	SARTSSFNEQF
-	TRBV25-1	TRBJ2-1	ASSLLLAGGRPTNEQF
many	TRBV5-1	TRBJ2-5	ASSGFTASLQETQY
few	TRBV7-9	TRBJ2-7	ASSPPATATYEQY
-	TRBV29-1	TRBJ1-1	SDPGDRKNTEAF
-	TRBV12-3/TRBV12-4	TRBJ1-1	ASTWGTTEAF
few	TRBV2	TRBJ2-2	AIRLPDTGTRFTGELF
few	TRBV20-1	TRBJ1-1	SAKPRQLF
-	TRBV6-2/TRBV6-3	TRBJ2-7	ASSYRDGGPGY
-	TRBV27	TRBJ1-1	ASSQNKGSEAF
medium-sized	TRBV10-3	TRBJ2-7	AISPRDISYEQY
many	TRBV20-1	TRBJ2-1	SAQGSYNEQF
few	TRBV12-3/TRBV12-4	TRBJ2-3	ASSHPGQGVNTQY
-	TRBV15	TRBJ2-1	ATSGASGSGNEQF
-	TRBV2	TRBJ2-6	ASSPGQGFSGANVLT
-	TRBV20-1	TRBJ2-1	SAYTPGGSSYNEQF
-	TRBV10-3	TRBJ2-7	AISERYEQY
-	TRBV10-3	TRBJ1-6	AIRHTGDNSPLH
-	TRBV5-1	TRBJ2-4	ASSLGGNGIQY
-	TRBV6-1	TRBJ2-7	ASSPLGPIYEQY
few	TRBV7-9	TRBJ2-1	ASSYGPDWKQF
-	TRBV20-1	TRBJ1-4	SARDPRGDSEKLF
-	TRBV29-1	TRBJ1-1	SVVGPGPEAF